Listed here is a single T cell receptor beta chain. What this receptor recognizes is not known. Base quality data are lacking; no much larger clone is found one base away. The library was prepared using PCR. The sequencer was an Illumina HiSeq 2500. TCR libraries were prepared with molecular barcoding, using unique molecular identifiers to normalize TCRbeta repertoire quantification. Clones were called with MiXCR by TCRdb after fastp trimmed the public reads at Q25, and only in-frame beta chains were retained. Every entry covers one CDR3 protein and lists the most common genes and DNA from its rows. This sample comprises about 400,000 distinct CDR3 sequences, roughly 22% of them detected only once. Over 3.5% of the sample goes to the ten largest clones. This specimen comes from a study of T-cell reconstitution after alpha-beta-depleted transplantation in children listed by TCRdb under 2016. General notes on the study: T-cell immune reconstitution after TCRalphabeta/CD19-depleted allogeneic hematopoietic cell transplantation in children was quantitatively tracked in the study by means of TCR repertoire profiling.

From the cysteine through the phenylalanine, the CDR3 covers 20 amino acids. Here the CDR3 DNA is all that survives: 60 bases in frame from base 1. The junction shows trimming of 3 bases on V and 0 bases on J, and the gene matches do not reach 11 bases of it. The germline V gene yields LGHNA for CDR1 and YNFKEQ for CDR2. The sequenced sample was PBMCs from the stem cell graft donor, obtained from the stem cell graft. This sequence uses TRBV4-2 and TRBJ2-7; 16 middle bases align to TRBD2. This sequence was found in a human donor who donated a stem cell graft to a child with acute myeloid leukemia. The nucleotide sequence reads as follows: TGTGCCAGCAGCCAGCTCGGACAGGGACTAGCGGGAGGGAGCTCCTACGAGCAGTACTTC. Its protein is CASSQLGQGLAGGSSYEQYF.